This T cell receptor (beta chain) originates from a study of blood T cell repertoires in COVID-19. Germline-derived CDR1 and CDR2 are MNHEY and SVGAGI. The CDR3 contains 15 residues. V lost 0 bases to trimming and J lost 8 bases, with 14 bases between them. Generated by immunoSEQ multiplex PCR, the TCRdb table keeps only in-frame clones and is missing some. The data contain some 220,000 clones, almost 85% of them singletons. The gene calls are TRBV6-5 and TRBJ2-1; weak D call: TRBD1 (6 bases). Sequencing was performed on peripheral blood. The source is a man between 50 and 59 years old with acute or convalescent COVID-19. CDR3 nucleotides: TGTGCCAGCAGTTACTCGACATTTGGGGGCGATGAGCAGTTCTTC. Translated: CASSYSTFGGDEQFF.